This T cell receptor (beta chain) comes out of a study of beta chain features in type 1 diabetes (dated by TCRdb to 2016 to 2018). At the level of the whole study: Mean age, gender distribution, total cell number and subset yield did not differ between patients and healthy donors. The study compared TCRB repertoires of sorted circulating CD4+ T cell subsets between recently diagnosed type 1 diabetes patients and matched healthy donors. A total of about 110 million sorted cells were examined across all samples, and the number of cells per subset was strongly correlated with RNA yield. Naive and central memory subsets were obtained from all 28 donors, but regulatory and stem cell-like memory subsets were isolated from only 8 patients and roughly 8 healthy donors.

From a lookup of the germline V gene, CDR1 and CDR2 are MDHEN and SYDVKM. The CDR3 runs 14 amino acids, cysteine and phenylalanine included. Only the CDR3 DNA stays, 42 bases, in frame from base 1. V is clipped by 5 bases and J by 4 bases, and the sequence between their germline boundaries is 14 bases long. The High Capacity cDNA Reverse Transcription Kit was used to reverse transcribe all of the isolated RNA, meaning that expressed TCRB transcripts were what got sequenced. Deep immunoSEQ sequencing was applied to naive, central memory and regulatory T cell samples, giving an average of roughly 3.5 million total reads per sample. Sorted cells were lysed in RLT buffer, and RNA was extracted using DNase-treated RNeasy Micro or Mini kits according to cell number. To prevent cross-contamination, every cell subset was processed on its own, while patient and healthy donor samples were processed together. TCRB sequences were amplified from cDNA with the immunoSEQ multiplex PCR, producing 87-bp fragments spanning the CDR3 region. Sequencing of the amplicons was done on the Illumina HiSeq platform. Under the source paper's analysis protocol: Synthetic template baselines were used to correct PCR bias computationally, reads within Hamming distance 2 were collapsed together, and singletons that could not be merged were discarded. Reads were aligned against IMGT to assign V, D and J genes, CDR3 length and insertions or deletions at six rearrangement sites. Clonotype counts were normalized to sorted cell number within each subset before computing true diversity and Gini coefficients with the tcR R package. The overlap coefficient, calculated on TCRB nucleotide sequences, was used to measure repertoire sharing. Out-of-frame TCRB sequences from naive cells were analyzed to stand in for the pre-selection repertoire. This immuneACCESS table, as held by TCRdb, lists in-frame sequences with V and J called but not all clones. Of the missing ones, under half trace to an unresolved V gene in checked studies; the others have no known cause. V and J calls and clone size follow that table, whereas D and trimming were derived from the DNA. This sample lists 350,000 to 400,000 clones; around 12% were detected once. The ten largest clones take up approximately 0.01% of the sample.

Each donor gave one peripheral blood draw, averaging around 0.11 L, which was collected into heparinised tubes. A BD FACSAria II was used to sort naive, central memory, regulatory and stem cell-like memory CD4+ T cells with a panel that included CD45RO, CCR7, CD25, CD127, CD95 and CD27. All sorted populations exceeded 95% purity. Right away, PBMCs were isolated by Lymphoprep density gradient centrifugation and were stained directly, with no culture step. So that batch effects would be minimized, each experiment stained and sorted samples in pairs, pairing one healthy donor with one patient. Paper-wide results and their limitations: HLA sub-analyses involved small numbers of individuals, so any influence of HLA type on TCRB rearrangement remained unresolved. Because cDNA was sequenced instead of genomic DNA, activated cells with high expression could be over-represented, although the groups did not differ in activation or CD3 levels. PCR might favor shorter templates, but patient and control samples were amplified and corrected together, so any skew would affect both groups equally. Patients with type 1 diabetes made fewer insertions and deleted more nucleotides at VDJ recombination sites, implying thymic rearrangement abnormalities. Naive, central memory and regulatory TCRB repertoires appeared to be more similar among patients than among healthy donors. In all four CD4+ subsets, TCRB CDR3 length was moderately but significantly shorter in type 1 diabetes patients.

In the case of this clone: This clone's antigen is unknown. Base qualities are not at hand, and no much larger clone is one base apart.

The TCR was taken from a woman aged 18-35 years with type 1 diabetes. Sequencing used naive CD4+ T cells from blood. The sample's cell subset or site label, in plain terms: true naive CD4+ T cells. Recombination joined TRBV28 with TRBJ1-2; D gene: possibly TRBD1, on 6 matching bases. The CDR3 reads CASSRGTTPYGYTF. Read as DNA, the sequence is TGTGCCAGCAGTCGAGGGACAACCCCCTATGGCTACACCTTC.